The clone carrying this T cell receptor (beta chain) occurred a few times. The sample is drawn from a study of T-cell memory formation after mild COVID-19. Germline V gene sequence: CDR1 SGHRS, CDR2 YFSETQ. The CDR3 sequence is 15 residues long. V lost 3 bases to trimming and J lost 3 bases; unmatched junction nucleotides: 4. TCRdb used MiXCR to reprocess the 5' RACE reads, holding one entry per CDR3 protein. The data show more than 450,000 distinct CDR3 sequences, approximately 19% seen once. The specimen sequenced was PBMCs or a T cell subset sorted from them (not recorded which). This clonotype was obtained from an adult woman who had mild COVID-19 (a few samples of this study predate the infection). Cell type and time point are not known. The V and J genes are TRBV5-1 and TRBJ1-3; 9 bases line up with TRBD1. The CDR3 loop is CASSSAGQGGNTIYF. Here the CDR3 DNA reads TGCGCCAGCAGCTCGGCGGGACAGGGTGGAAACACCATATATTTT.